Below are 29 T cell receptor beta chains sequenced from a single sample in a study of cytomegalovirus exposure and HLA in healthy donors. It was with 60 Vbeta and 13 Jbeta primers that the PCR ran. Profiled with immunoSEQ multiplex PCR; TCRdb holds only in-frame clones, not every one. Among over 150,000 clones, roughly 79% were seen once, and the ten largest hold 7.4%. The sequenced sample consisted of PBMCs. These receptors were collected from a male donor in good health and CMV-seropositive.

The chain carries TRBV6-1 and TRBJ2-2, with 7 bases fitting TRBD1. The CDR3 sequence is 17 residues long. Looked up from germline, CDR1 is MNHNS and CDR2 is SASEGT. V gave up 1 base and J gave up 6 bases; unmatched junction bases: 11. CDR3 protein: CASSEGLGRGYSGELFF. CDR3 DNA sequence: TGTGCCAGCAGTGAAGGCTTAGGCAGGGGGTACTCCGGGGAGCTGTTTTTT.

This clone occurred a few times. The CDR3 is CASTLGGDEKLFF. In DNA, the CDR3 is TGCGCCAGCACCCTCGGGGGGGACGAAAAACTGTTTTTT. This rearrangement joins TRBV5-1 to TRBJ1-4; TRBD1 is a possible D gene (5 bases). Germline V gives CDR1 SGHRS, CDR2 YFSETQ. The CDR3 extends over 13 amino acids. Trimming pared 6 bases from V and 8 bases from J, leaving 14 bases between.

Only a few counts were recorded for this clone. The chain recombines TRBV7-9 with TRBJ2-7, with D perhaps TRBD1 (5 bases). This CDR3 region has 13 residues. Trimming pared 3 bases from V and 3 bases from J, leaving 9 bases between. Germline V gene sequence: CDR1 SEHNR, CDR2 FQNEAQ (reference sequence). CDR3 nucleotides: TGTGCCAGCAGCTTCCGACAGTTCTACGAGCAGTACTTC. Translated: CASSFRQFYEQYF.

CDR3 loop: CASSPTGMGETQYF. Here the CDR3 DNA reads TGTGCCAGCAGTCCCACAGGGATGGGGGAGACCCAGTACTTC. The chain is built from TRBV6-4 and TRBJ2-5; a weak D match, TRBD1 (6 bases). Trimming stripped 5 bases from V and 5 bases from J, with 15 bases between. The CDR3 extends over 14 amino acids. Germline loops: CDR1 MRHNA, CDR2 SNTAGT.

Of note for this clone: Its ends do not fully match the called genes, so a read error is possible. The gene calls are TRBV10-2 and TRBJ1-1, with TRBD1 matching 8 bases. CDR1 and CDR2 (germline): WSHSY, SAAADI. The CDR3 is 13 residues long. The CDR3 loop reads CGSLRTGNAEAFF. The CDR3 DNA reads as TGCGGTAGCTTGAGGACAGGGAACGCTGAAGCTTTCTTT.

This clone was observed a single time. This chain's CDR3 is CASSPSGGMYF. The CDR3 nucleotides are TGTGCCAGCTCACCATCAGGGGGGATGTACTTC. The V gene is TRBV18, the J gene TRBJ2-7; tentative D call: TRBD1 (7 bases). V was pared by 2 bases and J by 12 bases, with 11 bases between. CDR3 size: 11 residues. Germline lookup yields CDR1 KGHSH and CDR2 LQKENI.

This clone was observed a few times. The chain is built from TRBV29-1 and TRBJ1-3, with D uncertain. CDR1 and CDR2 from the germline V gene are SQVTM and ANQGSEA. The CDR3 is made up of 11 amino acids. The V end lost 2 bases, the J end lost 4 bases, and 3 bases lay between the germline ends. For the CDR3, the DNA is TGCAGCGTTGAACGGGGAAACACCATATATTTT. Protein product: CSVERGNTIYF.

This chain connects TRBV7-9 to TRBJ2-2, with 8 nucleotides matching TRBD1. The CDR3 is 15 residues long. The junction had 6 bases not matched to a gene; V was cut back by 5 bases and J by 4 bases. The V gene's germline CDR1 is SEHNR and CDR2 FQNEAQ (reference sequence). The CDR3 here is CASSTDRGVTGELFF. CDR3 nucleotide sequence: TGTGCCAGCAGCACCGACAGGGGAGTCACCGGGGAGCTGTTTTTT.

A single count supports this clone. The gene calls are TRBV19 and TRBJ2-5; 8 bases match TRBD2. J was trimmed by 2 bases and V by 5 bases; bases with no gene match: 7. This CDR3 contains 15 residues. Germline CDR1 and CDR2: LNHDA and SQIVND (reference sequence). CDR3 bases: TGTGCCAGTAGTTCGGGACGCGGGAGGCAAGAGACCCAGTACTTC. The encoded protein is CASSSGRGRQETQYF.

This clone has just one count. The CDR3 DNA reads TGTGCCAGTAGTATAGGTGGCAACTACAATGAGCAGTTCTTC. The encoded protein is CASSIGGNYNEQFF. The chain is built from TRBV19 and TRBJ2-1, with D unresolved. V lost 1 base and J 3 bases, leaving 7 bases between the germline ends. Germline V gives CDR1 LNHDA, CDR2 SQIVND (reference sequence). The CDR3 is 14 residues long.

The CDR3 here is CASRTNSGGGTDTQYF. DNA for the CDR3: TGTGCCAGCAGAACGAATAGCGGGGGGGGCACAGATACGCAGTATTTT. This sequence joins TRBV2 and TRBJ2-3; TRBD2 agrees at 11 bases. The junction had 6 bases not matched to a gene; V was cut back by 6 bases and J by 1 base. CDR3 length: 16 amino acids. From germline, CDR1 is SNHLY and CDR2 FYNNEI. Combining the CDR3 with reference TRBV2 and TRBJ2-3 gives the whole variable domain EPEVTQTPSHQVTQMGQEVILRCVPISNHLYFYWYRQILGQKVEFLVSFYNNEISEKSEIFDDQFSVERPDGSNFTLKIRSTKLEDSAMYFCASRTNSGGGTDTQYFGPGTRLTVL.

CDR3 coding DNA: TGTGCCAGCAGCCCAGACAGGGCTGGCTACACCTTC. This codes for CASSPDRAGYTF. This rearrangement joins TRBV7-8 to TRBJ1-2; TRBD1 aligns across 7 bases. The CDR3 is 12 residues long. Germline V gene sequence: CDR1 SGHVS, CDR2 FQNEAQ. V was pared by 5 bases and J by 7 bases, with 4 bases of the junction left unmatched.

This clone was picked up a small number of times. The V call is TRBV2, the J call TRBJ2-3; TRBD2 matches at 7 bases. This CDR3 has 17 amino acids. Germline-derived CDR1 and CDR2 are SNHLY and FYNNEI. With V trimmed by 7 bases and J by 4 bases, 17 bases remained unmatched. The CDR3 DNA reads as TGTGCCAGCACCTCCTGGGTTGGTAGCGGGTACTCAGATACGCAGTATTTT. It specifies CASTSWVGSGYSDTQYF.

The gene calls are TRBV18 and TRBJ1-1, with D maybe TRBD1 (6 bases). This CDR3 has 16 residues. Germline V lookup: CDR1 KGHSH, CDR2 LQKENI. V lost 3 bases and J 2 bases, leaving 16 bases between the germline ends. In DNA, the CDR3 is TGTGCCAGCTCACCGAACGGGGGGCGAACCAACACTGAAGCTTTCTTT. Protein: CASSPNGGRTNTEAFF. Combining the CDR3 with reference TRBV18 and TRBJ1-1 gives the whole variable domain NAGVMQNPRHLVRRRGQEARLRCSPMKGHSHVYWYRQLPEEGLKFMVYLQKENIIDESGMPKERFSAEFPKEGPSILRIQQVVRGDSAAYFCASSPNGGRTNTEAFFGQGTRLTVV.

The chain uses TRBV6-5 and TRBJ2-5; TRBD1 aligns across 9 bases. Losses at the gene ends were 5 bases for V and 7 bases for J; bases not matched to a gene: 11. Looked up from germline, CDR1 is MNHEY and CDR2 is SVGAGI. The CDR3 contains 15 residues. The CDR3 bases are TGTGCCAGCAGTCAGACAGGGGGTAGACGGGTGACCCAGTACTTC. This codes for CASSQTGGRRVTQYF.

V is TRBV5-1 and J is TRBJ1-1; 7 bases map to TRBD1. Germline CDR1 reads SGHRS; CDR2 reads YFSETQ. J gave up 6 bases and V 5 bases, and 13 bases lay outside the gene matches. The CDR3 extends over 15 amino acids. The CDR3 loop is CASSLIQGTRAEAFF. DNA of the CDR3: TGCGCCAGCAGTTTAATACAGGGGACTCGGGCTGAAGCTTTCTTT.

The chain links TRBV7-8 to TRBJ1-5, with TRBD1 as a possible D gene (6 bases). The CDR3 has 16 amino acids. V was shortened by 2 bases and J by 11 bases, with 22 bases between the two germline ends. Germline V CDR1 and CDR2: SGHVS, FQNEAQ. The CDR3 sequence is CASSLRRAGAIQSQHF. CDR3 nucleotide sequence: TGTGCCAGCAGCTTACGTAGGGCAGGGGCGATCCAGTCCCAGCATTTT.

This clone has only a few counts. This CDR3 reads CASSQTGGVTEAFF. Written as DNA, the CDR3 is TGCGCCAGCAGCCAGACAGGTGGTGTTACTGAAGCTTTCTTT. The chain couples TRBV4-1 to TRBJ1-1, with D maybe TRBD1 (6 bases). Germline CDR1 and CDR2: MGHRA and YSYEKL. Between the trimmed V and J ends, which lost 3 bases and 5 bases, there was a span of 13 bases. CDR3 length equals 14 residues.

As to this clone: One end of the junction does not line up with germline, which may come from a read error. The chain uses TRBV2 and TRBJ2-4, with TRBD2 identical over 9 bases. The germline gives CDR1 SNHLY, CDR2 FYNNEI. The CDR3 loop spans 15 amino acids. The CDR3 is CASNGGGAPKNIQHF. CDR3 bases: TGTGCCAGCAATGGCGGGGGGGCCCCCAAAAACATTCAGCACTTC.

The chain couples TRBV18 to TRBJ1-1; D might be TRBD1 (5 bases). The CDR3 is 16 residues long. From germline, CDR1 is KGHSH and CDR2 LQKENI. Trimming pared 2 bases from V and 0 bases from J, leaving 13 bases between. Written as DNA, the CDR3 is TGTGCCAGCTCACCAGGGAGGCCGGGGGTGAACACTGAAGCTTTCTTT. Protein: CASSPGRPGVNTEAFF. Variable domain in full (rest from reference TRBV18 and TRBJ1-1): NAGVMQNPRHLVRRRGQEARLRCSPMKGHSHVYWYRQLPEEGLKFMVYLQKENIIDESGMPKERFSAEFPKEGPSILRIQQVVRGDSAAYFCASSPGRPGVNTEAFFGQGTRLTVV.

The chain couples TRBV25-1 to TRBJ1-2; no firm D call. The CDR3 totals 14 residues. The germline CDR1 and CDR2 sequences are MGHDK and SYGVNS. The V gene lost 1 base and the J gene lost 6 bases, with 12 bases spanning the gap. CDR3 nucleotide sequence: TGTGCCAGCAGTGAATTGCCAGACATCAATGGCTACACCTTC. This encodes CASSELPDINGYTF.

Concerning this clone: In the same sample, other DNA sequences code for this CDR3. The rearrangement joins TRBV6-5 to TRBJ1-2; D is perhaps TRBD1 (6 bases). Trimming removed 0 bases at V and 2 bases at J, with 7 bases between. There are 14 residues in the CDR3. Germline loops: CDR1 MNHEY, CDR2 SVGAGI. As DNA, the CDR3 is TGTGCCAGCAGTTACTCAACAGGGAACTATGGCTACACCTTC. Protein sequence: CASSYSTGNYGYTF.

This clone was counted ten times or more. V gene TRBV2 combines with J gene TRBJ1-1; TRBD1 might be the D (6 bases). V lost 3 bases to trimming and J lost 2 bases, with 16 bases between them. The germline V gene has CDR1 SNHLY and CDR2 FYNNEI. CDR3 length: 16 residues. The CDR3 is CASSEVQGNPNTEAFF. The CDR3 DNA follows: TGTGCCAGCAGTGAGGTTCAGGGGAATCCAAACACTGAAGCTTTCTTT.

Remarks on this clone: The identical CDR3 is also encoded by other nucleotide sequences in the sample. The chain joins TRBV10-3 to TRBJ1-1, with D tentatively TRBD1 (5 bases). Looked up from germline, CDR1 is ENHRY and CDR2 is SYGVKD. The CDR3 loop spans 15 amino acids. V was cut by 0 bases and J by 1 base, with 9 bases left in between. The DNA of the CDR3 is TGTGCCATCAGTGAGTCGGGGGGGAGGAACACTGAAGCTTTCTTT. Protein product: CAISESGGRNTEAFF.

V and J are TRBV5-1 and TRBJ2-5; D perhaps matches TRBD1 (5 bases). The closer fit of TRBJ2-7 to the DNA end suggests the J call may be wrong. The CDR3 totals 14 residues. Germline V lookup: CDR1 SGHRS, CDR2 YFSETQ. The CDR3 DNA reads TGCGCCAGCAGCTTGGTAGGCAGGGATAACGAGCAGTACTTC. Its translation is CASSLVGRDNEQYF.

V is TRBV5-1 and J is TRBJ2-6; TRBD1 agrees at 8 bases. In germline, CDR1 is SGHRS, CDR2 YFSETQ. The CDR3 is made up of 16 amino acids. Unmatched junction bases numbered 6, after V lost 3 bases and J lost 4 bases. DNA for the CDR3: TGCGCCAGCAGCTGGACAGGGAATTCAGGGGCCAACGTCCTGACTTTC. This translates into CASSWTGNSGANVLTF.

This clone came up a few times. The chain employs TRBV6-1 and TRBJ1-2; 7 bases fit TRBD1. Germline CDR1 and CDR2: MNHNS and SASEGT. Losses at the gene ends were 5 bases for V and 6 bases for J; bases not matched to a gene: 12. The CDR3 length is 15 residues. The DNA of the CDR3 is TGTGCCAGCAGTACCGGACAGGACCTTATCCATGGCTACACCTTC. Translated: CASSTGQDLIHGYTF.

This clone has just one count. The V call is TRBV11-2, the J call TRBJ2-7, with 8 bases matching TRBD2. The germline V gene has CDR1 SGHAT and CDR2 FQNNGV. V lost 3 bases to trimming and J lost 3 bases; unmatched junction nucleotides: 1. The CDR3 is made up of 13 amino acids. Written as DNA, the CDR3 is TGTGCCAGCAGCTTCAGCGGGGGCTACGAGCAGTACTTC. Translating it yields CASSFSGGYEQYF.

The V call is TRBV2, the J call TRBJ2-3; TRBD2 matches 8 bases. The junction had 10 bases not matched to a gene; V was cut back by 10 bases and J by 4 bases. CDR1 and CDR2 (germline): SNHLY, FYNNEI. The CDR3 runs 14 residues. The CDR3 DNA sequence: TGTGCCACCTCGCGGGGGGTGTTTCCAGATACGCAGTATTTT. Translated: CATSRGVFPDTQYF.